This T cell receptor beta chain appears in the sequencing data of a study of blood T cell repertoires in COVID-19. Study information: Material from acute and convalescent COVID-19 was sourced from the United States, Italy and Spain. From T cells, B-cell-depleted T cells, or PBMCs came the material, which was cDNA or gDNA.

V was clipped by 3 bases and J by 0 bases; unmatched bases: 6. Looked up from germline, CDR1 is MDHEN and CDR2 is SYDVKM. The CDR3 runs to 17 residues. Original methodology: For nucleated cells, counts were estimated from reference gene primer amplification. TCRdb's table, derived via immunoSEQ multiplex PCR, lists solely in-frame clones and lacks some. V and J calls and clone size are copied from that table; D and trimming were computed from the DNA. The table shows tens of thousands of clones, with 88% occurring only once. This TCR came from a human donor in a cohort sampled during active COVID-19. V gene TRBV28 combines with J gene TRBJ2-1, with TRBD2 matching 9 bases. Specimen: peripheral blood. CDR3 region: CASSLGVAGASYNEQFF. CDR3 nucleotide sequence: TGTGCCAGCAGTTTGGGAGTAGCGGGAGCCTCCTACAATGAGCAGTTCTTC.